Listed below are T cell receptor beta chains from one sample, sequenced in a study of Tregs in tolerant kidney transplant recipients. Profiled with immunoSEQ multiplex PCR; TCRdb holds only in-frame clones, not every one. The profile shows about 240,000 clones, 80% to 85% of them singletons. The material sequenced was CD4+ T cells from blood. The receptors originated from a human donor in good health. Both conserved end residues are trimmed from each CDR3. D genes are given only for firm matches.

v_gene	d_gene	CDR3aa
TRBV5-4	TRBD1	ASSLSRGDNSPLH
TRBV25-1	.	ASSESRRGNTEAF
TRBV19	.	ASRLQDFYGYT
TRBV2	.	ASSERSASYEQY
TRBV6-5	.	ASRRNALYEQY
TRBV5-1	TRBD1	ASSPGQGKMEKLF
TRBV5-6	.	ASSYSVTADTQY
TRBV29-1	TRBD2	SAGTSVEQF
TRBV5-1	.	ASSLVGGYGHT
TRBV7-6	TRBD1	ASSLAGQGMRPTDTQY
TRBV5-4	.	ASSLQGDIHEQY
TRBV9	.	ASSVREGRGNYGYT